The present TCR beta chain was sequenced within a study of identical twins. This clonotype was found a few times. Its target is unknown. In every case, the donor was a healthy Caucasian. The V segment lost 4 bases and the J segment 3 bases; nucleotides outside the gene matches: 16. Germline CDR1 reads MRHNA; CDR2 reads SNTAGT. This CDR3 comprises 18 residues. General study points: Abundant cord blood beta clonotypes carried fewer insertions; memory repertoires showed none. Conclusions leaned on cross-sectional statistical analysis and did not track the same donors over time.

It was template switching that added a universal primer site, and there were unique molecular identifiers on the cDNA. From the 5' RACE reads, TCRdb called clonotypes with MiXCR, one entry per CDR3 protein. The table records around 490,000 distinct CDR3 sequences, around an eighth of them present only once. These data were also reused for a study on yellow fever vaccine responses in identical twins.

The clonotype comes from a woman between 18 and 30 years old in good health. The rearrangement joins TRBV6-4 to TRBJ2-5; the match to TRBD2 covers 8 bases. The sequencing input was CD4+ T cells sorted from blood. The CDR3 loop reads CASSAGRGVAGTKETQYF. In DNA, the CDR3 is TGTGCCAGCAGTGCCGGCAGGGGAGTAGCGGGGACTAAAGAGACCCAGTACTTC.